Below, 30 T cell receptor beta chains from the same sample are listed, as sequenced in a study of CD8 T cells in Susac syndrome. Random hexamers were used to reverse transcribe roughly 0.45 to 1 ug of RNA. TCRdb fed the immunoSEQ multiplex PCR reads into MiXCR, producing one record per CDR3 protein. The table lists 150,000 to 200,000 distinct CDR3 sequences, about 92% of them singletons. What was sequenced was CD4+ T cells from PBMCs. Source of these receptors: a human donor in good health.

The chain couples TRBV19 to TRBJ2-2; perhaps TRBD1 as D (8 bases). The length of the CDR3 is 14 residues. Trimming left V 8 bases short and J 6 bases short, with 16 bases between. Germline loops: CDR1 LNHDA, CDR2 SQIVND (reference sequence). The CDR3 DNA follows: TGTGCCAGTTCACAGGGGGGGGTCGCCGGGGAGCTGTTTTTT. Translating it yields CASSQGGVAGELFF.

This clonotype was detected once. The chain uses TRBV19 and TRBJ1-5, with 8 bases aligning to TRBD1. Germline V gives CDR1 LNHDA, CDR2 SQIVND (reference sequence). J gave up 11 bases and V 6 bases, and 15 bases lay outside the gene matches. The CDR3 is 15 residues long. DNA of the CDR3: TGTGCCAGTAGGCAAGCGGGACAGGTTATCGGGTCCCAGCATTTT. Encoded protein: CASRQAGQVIGSQHF.

Only one count was recorded for this clonotype. The chain employs TRBV6-2 or TRBV6-3 and TRBJ2-3, with 7 bases lining up with TRBD2. This CDR3 is built from 13 residues. Unmatched junction bases numbered 1, after V lost 2 bases and J lost 5 bases. Germline V gene data show CDR1 as MNHEY and CDR2 as SVGEGT. CDR3 sequence reads: CASSYQREDTQYF. As DNA, the CDR3 is TGTGCCAGCAGTTACCAGCGGGAAGATACGCAGTATTTT.

The CDR3 spells CASSPLGPSYEQYF. The CDR3 DNA reads TGTGCCAGCAGCCCCTTAGGGCCATCCTACGAGCAGTACTTC. The chain uses TRBV14 and TRBJ2-7; D is undetermined. The CDR3 loop spans 14 amino acids. Germline V lookup: CDR1 SGHDN, CDR2 FVKESK. V lost 4 bases and J 1 base, leaving 11 bases between the germline ends.

This sequence joins TRBV5-1 and TRBJ1-1; no reliable D call. Between the trimmed V and J ends, which lost 0 bases and 1 base, there was a span of 10 bases. Germline CDR1 reads SGHRS; CDR2 reads YFSETQ. CDR3 length: 15 residues. The CDR3 coding sequence is TGCGCCAGCAGCTTGGCGCCTAGGGCGAACACTGAAGCTTTCTTT. It translates to CASSLAPRANTEAFF.

The V and J genes are TRBV7-9 and TRBJ2-7, with D maybe TRBD1 (5 bases). The CDR3 consists of 15 residues. The germline CDR1 and CDR2 sequences are SEHNR and FQNEAQ (reference sequence). V was clipped by 5 bases and J by 1 base, with 15 bases between them. CDR3 DNA: TGTGCCAGCAGCCTCCAGGGTCAGATTTCCTACGAGCAGTACTTC. Amino acid sequence: CASSLQGQISYEQYF.

V usage is TRBV9 and J usage is TRBJ1-2, with D possibly matching TRBD1 (5 bases). Trimming took 5 bases from V and 5 from J, leaving 19 bases between them. Germline V gene data show CDR1 as SGDLS and CDR2 as YYNGEE. This CDR3 has 15 amino acids. CDR3 region: CASRDSGTEKYGYTF. In DNA, the CDR3 is TGTGCCAGCAGAGATTCCGGGACCGAGAAGTATGGCTACACCTTC.

This clonotype was seen once. The J gene is TRBJ2-1, the V gene TRBV5-1; TRBD1 matches at 8 bases. CDR1 SGHRS and CDR2 YFSETQ come from the germline V gene. CDR3 length equals 16 residues. J lost 9 bases, V lost 0 bases, and 11 bases had no gene match. CDR3: CASSLGVTGVGSEQFF. The CDR3 DNA reads as TGCGCCAGCAGCTTGGGGGTGACAGGGGTCGGGAGTGAGCAGTTCTTC. Drawing the rest from reference TRBV5-1 and TRBJ2-1, the complete variable domain is KAGVTQTPRYLIKTRGQQVTLSCSPISGHRSVSWYQQTPGQGLQFLFEYFSETQRNKGNFPGRFSGRQFSNSRSEMNVSTLELGDSALYLCASSLGVTGVGSEQFFGPGTRLTVL.

V and J are TRBV6-4 and TRBJ2-1; 10 bases align to TRBD1. This CDR3 spans 14 amino acids. The germline CDR1 and CDR2 sequences are MRHNA and SNTAGT. V lost 6 bases to trimming and J lost 6 bases; unmatched junction nucleotides: 5. The CDR3: CASSSRTGGNEQFF. Written as DNA, the CDR3 is TGTGCCAGCAGCTCCAGGACAGGGGGCAATGAGCAGTTCTTC.

This clonotype has only a few counts. V and J are TRBV29-1 and TRBJ2-7; tentatively, D is TRBD1 (6 bases). Trimming shortened V by 4 bases and J by 6 bases, and 19 bases separated the two germline ends. CDR3 length equals 14 residues. Per germline, CDR1 SQVTM and CDR2 ANQGSEA. CDR3 sequence (DNA): TGCAGCGTTGTATTTGCTCACTCACAGGGCGAGCAGTACTTC. Residues: CSVVFAHSQGEQYF.

This chain links TRBV24-1 with TRBJ2-7, with unresolved D. The V gene's germline CDR1 is KGHDR and CDR2 SFDVKD. The ends were cut back, 4 bases at V and 7 bases at J, with 10 bases in the middle. This CDR3 contains 12 residues. CDR3 bases: TGTGCCACCAGTGACTTTAAGAATGAGCAGTACTTC. It translates to CATSDFKNEQYF.

This chain connects TRBV7-8 to TRBJ1-4; a weak D match, TRBD1 (5 bases). This CDR3 contains 16 residues. Germline CDR1 is SGHVS and CDR2 is FQNEAQ. V shed 5 bases and J shed 0 bases, with 13 bases lying between them. The CDR3 sequence is CASSRNGAATNEKLFF. DNA of the CDR3: TGTGCCAGCAGCCGTAACGGGGCAGCAACTAATGAAAAACTGTTTTTT.

The genes are TRBV5-1 and TRBJ2-2, with 9 bases fitting TRBD1. This CDR3 spans 15 amino acids. CDR1 is SGHRS and CDR2 is YFSETQ in the germline V gene. With 5 bases clipped from V and 0 bases from J, the junction kept 2 bases outside the gene matches. Here the CDR3 DNA reads TGCGCCAGCAGACAGGGGGCATCGAACACCGGGGAGCTGTTTTTT. This encodes CASRQGASNTGELFF.

This chain joins TRBV15 and TRBJ2-2, with D possibly matching TRBD1 (6 bases). The germline gives CDR1 LNHNV, CDR2 YYDKDF (reference sequence). CDR3 size: 15 residues. V dropped 7 bases and J dropped 0 bases, with 12 bases sitting between them. This chain's CDR3 is CATTPDSSNTGELFF. The DNA of the CDR3 is TGTGCCACCACCCCGGACAGCTCGAACACCGGGGAGCTGTTTTTT.

The CDR3 coding sequence is TGTGCCAGTAGTATCTACTCAGGAGGATCCTACGAGCAGTACTTC. This codes for CASSIYSGGSYEQYF. The chain is built from TRBV19 and TRBJ2-7, with D perhaps matching TRBD2 (5 bases). Germline CDR1 is LNHDA and CDR2 is SQIVND (reference sequence). Trimming took off 3 bases at V and 1 base at J, with 13 bases between the two ends. The CDR3 covers 15 residues.

The rearrangement uses TRBV29-1 and TRBJ2-1, with a tentative D call TRBD1 (6 bases). Germline values: CDR1 SQVTM, CDR2 ANQGSEA. Trimming shortened V by 5 bases and J by 1 base, and 15 bases separated the two germline ends. The CDR3 covers 15 residues. CDR3 sequence reads: CSVSRGGPSYNEQFF. CDR3 nucleotide sequence: TGCAGCGTTTCCAGGGGCGGCCCATCCTACAATGAGCAGTTCTTC.

The gene calls are TRBV7-2 and TRBJ2-7; a weak D match, TRBD2 (7 bases). The germline V gene encodes CDR1 SGHTA and CDR2 FQGNSA. CDR3 length: 14 amino acids. V was trimmed by 5 bases and J by 7 bases, leaving 18 bases between them. The CDR3 spells CASSPGGGSTEQYF. The CDR3 bases are TGTGCCAGCAGCCCCGGCGGGGGCTCTACTGAGCAGTACTTC.

The J gene is TRBJ2-7, the V gene TRBV28; 9 bases are a match to TRBD2. V trimming: 3 bases; J trimming: 0 bases; junction bases outside the gene matches: 9. CDR1 MDHEN and CDR2 SYDVKM come from the germline V gene. The CDR3 spans 17 residues. The CDR3 DNA sequence: TGTGCCAGCAGTTTCGGCGGGAGGGAGGGGAGCTCCTACGAGCAGTACTTC. Its translation: CASSFGGREGSSYEQYF.

The chain employs TRBV4-1 and TRBJ2-5; 11 positions agree with TRBD2. The J segment lost 4 bases and the V segment lost 0 bases, leaving 10 bases of the junction unmatched. This CDR3 contains 18 residues. Germline V CDR1 and CDR2: MGHRA, YSYEKL. In nucleotides, the CDR3 is TGCGCCAGCAGCCAAGAGGGAATGACTAGCGGGGTTTCAGAGACCCAGTACTTC. This sequence encodes CASSQEGMTSGVSETQYF.

This clonotype was seen just once. The rearrangement links TRBV3-1 to TRBJ2-5; D call uncertain. The CDR3 is 12 residues long. The germline V and J ends were trimmed by 0 bases and 7 bases, with 6 bases remaining between them. Germline lookup yields CDR1 LGHDT and CDR2 YNNKEL (reference sequence). The CDR3 loop is CASSQDMSTQYF. Here the CDR3 DNA reads TGTGCCAGCAGCCAAGATATGTCGACCCAGTACTTC.

This sequence joins TRBV3-1 and TRBJ2-1; D is perhaps TRBD1 (5 bases). V lost 0 bases and J lost 7, with 16 bases in between. The CDR3 has 16 amino acids. In germline, CDR1 is LGHDT, CDR2 YNNKEL (reference sequence). In DNA, the CDR3 is TGTGCCAGCAGCCAAGACGAGGTAGGGGAAAATAATGAGCAGTTCTTC. Translated: CASSQDEVGENNEQFF.

V is TRBV6-5 and J is TRBJ1-1; D may be TRBD1 (6 bases). Trimming pared 5 bases from V and 5 bases from J, leaving 15 bases between. CDR3 length: 14 residues. Germline CDR1 MNHEY, CDR2 SVGAGI. The CDR3 reads CASSTRGRETEAFF. The CDR3 DNA reads TGTGCCAGCAGTACCAGGGGACGTGAGACTGAAGCTTTCTTT.

The V gene is TRBV5-1, the J gene TRBJ1-1; 9 bases line up with TRBD1. The CDR3 has 13 residues. Per germline, CDR1 SGHRS and CDR2 YFSETQ. With V trimmed by 7 bases and J by 0 bases, 1 base remained unmatched. The CDR3 bases are TGCGCCAGCGGACAGGGGCTGAACACTGAAGCTTTCTTT. Its protein product is CASGQGLNTEAFF.

This clonotype was recorded once. This rearrangement joins TRBV20-1 to TRBJ2-1; 8 positions match TRBD1. The CDR3 is made up of 15 amino acids. V shed 3 bases and J 0 bases; nucleotides not matched to a gene: 4. Per the germline V gene, CDR1 is DFQATT and CDR2 is SNEGSKA (reference sequence). CDR3 DNA: TGCAGTGCTAGTCTCGGACAGGGCTCCTACAATGAGCAGTTCTTC. This codes for CSASLGQGSYNEQFF.

The genes are TRBV2 and TRBJ2-2; D ambiguous. V lost 1 base and J 0 bases, leaving 6 bases between the germline ends. Germline CDR1 is SNHLY and CDR2 is FYNNEI. The CDR3 loop spans 15 amino acids. Here the CDR3 DNA reads TGTGCCAGCAGTGAAGTGGGGACGAACACCGGGGAGCTGTTTTTT. This encodes CASSEVGTNTGELFF. Full variable domain (remainder filled in from reference TRBV2 and TRBJ2-2): EPEVTQTPSHQVTQMGQEVILRCVPISNHLYFYWYRQILGQKVEFLVSFYNNEISEKSEIFDDQFSVERPDGSNFTLKIRSTKLEDSAMYFCASSEVGTNTGELFFGEGSRLTVL.

V usage is TRBV20-1 and J usage is TRBJ2-1; D is perhaps TRBD2 (6 bases). The CDR3 loop spans 14 amino acids. Germline V gene sequence: CDR1 DFQATT, CDR2 SNEGSKA (reference sequence). CDR3 DNA: TGCAGAGCCCAGTACGGGAGCATACACAATGAGCAGTTCTTC. The encoded protein is CRAQYGSIHNEQFF.

This clonotype was picked up one time. The V and J genes are TRBV5-1 and TRBJ2-5; TRBD2 matches 7 bases. V was pared by 1 base and J by 2 bases, with 5 bases of the junction left unmatched. This CDR3 is built from 15 residues. CDR1 SGHRS and CDR2 YFSETQ come from the germline V gene. DNA for the CDR3: TGCGCCAGCAGCTTGCCGCGGGGGTCACAAGAGACCCAGTACTTC. This gives the protein CASSLPRGSQETQYF.

The genes are TRBV7-9 and TRBJ1-1; D may be TRBD1 (5 bases). Trimming removed 3 bases at V and 10 bases at J, with 21 bases between. The germline gives CDR1 SEHNR, CDR2 FQNEAQ (reference sequence). The CDR3 runs 15 residues. The CDR3 region is CASSLVLGGTGGAFF. Here the CDR3 DNA reads TGTGCCAGCAGCTTGGTCTTGGGGGGAACCGGCGGAGCTTTCTTT. The full variable domain, with the rest looked up from reference TRBV7-9 and TRBJ1-1, is DTGVSQNPRHKITKRGQNVTFRCDPISEHNRLYWYRQTLGQGPEFLTYFQNEAQLEKSRLLSDRFSAERPKGSFSTLEIQRTEQGDSAMYLCASSLVLGGTGGAFFGQGTRLTVV.

This rearrangement joins TRBV24-1 to TRBJ2-6; TRBD2 might be the D (6 bases). Germline V gives CDR1 KGHDR, CDR2 SFDVKD. Between the trimmed V and J ends, which lost 0 bases and 2 bases, there was a span of 13 bases. The CDR3 length is 18 residues. The CDR3 spells CATSDLHRGYPGANVLTF. CDR3 sequence (DNA): TGTGCCACCAGTGATTTGCACCGGGGGTACCCTGGGGCCAACGTCCTGACTTTC.

The rearrangement uses TRBV2 and TRBJ1-1, with TRBD1 as a possible D gene (5 bases). Trimming cost V 5 bases and J 5 bases, with 18 bases left between them. CDR1 and CDR2 (germline): SNHLY, FYNNEI. This CDR3 region has 15 residues. CDR3 region: CASSLKGASGTEAFF. In DNA form, the CDR3 reads TGTGCCAGCAGTCTTAAAGGGGCCTCGGGAACTGAAGCTTTCTTT. Together with reference TRBV2 and TRBJ1-1, the CDR3 gives the full variable domain: EPEVTQTPSHQVTQMGQEVILRCVPISNHLYFYWYRQILGQKVEFLVSFYNNEISEKSEIFDDQFSVERPDGSNFTLKIRSTKLEDSAMYFCASSLKGASGTEAFFGQGTRLTVV.